This T cell receptor beta chain was identified in a study of T cell responses to AZD1222 COVID-19 vaccine. Second doses that came at about 4 or about 12 weeks were put together. Libraries were prepared by immunoSEQ multiplex PCR; TCRdb keeps only in-frame clonotypes and omits some of them. Among around 110,000 clones listed, roughly 87% were seen once. Turning to this clone: What it binds is not known.

The study's findings and limits: At study baseline, merely a handful of AZD1222 recipients were seropositive.

Trimming cost V 9 bases and J 13 bases, with 16 bases left between them. Germline values: CDR1 MDHEN, CDR2 SYDVKM. This CDR3 spans 11 amino acids. This rearrangement joins TRBV28 to TRBJ2-1; D is undetermined. This TCR was sampled from an adult who received the AZD1222 COVID-19 vaccine. The starting material was peripheral blood, obtained 28 days after the second AZD1222 dose. CDR3 sequence (DNA): TGTGCCAGTTCTGACAATTACTACCAGTTCTTC. Its translation: CASSDNYYQFF.